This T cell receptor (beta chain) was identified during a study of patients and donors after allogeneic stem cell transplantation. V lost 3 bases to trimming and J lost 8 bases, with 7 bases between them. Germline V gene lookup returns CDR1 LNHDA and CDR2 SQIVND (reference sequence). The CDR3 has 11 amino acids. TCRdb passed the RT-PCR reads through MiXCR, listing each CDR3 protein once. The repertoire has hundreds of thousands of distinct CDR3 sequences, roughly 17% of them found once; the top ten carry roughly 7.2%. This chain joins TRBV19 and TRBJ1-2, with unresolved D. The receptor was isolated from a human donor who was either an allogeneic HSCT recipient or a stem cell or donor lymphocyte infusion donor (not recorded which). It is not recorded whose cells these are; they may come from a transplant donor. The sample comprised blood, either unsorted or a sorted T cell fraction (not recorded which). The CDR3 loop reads CASSMTEGYTF. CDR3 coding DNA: TGTGCCAGTAGTATGACGGAAGGCTACACCTTC.